This TCR beta chain was sequenced during a study of shared T cell receptors in the human thymus. Using immunoSEQ multiplex PCR, the repertoire was profiled, and TCRdb retains in-frame clones only, with some absent. The sample holds 720,000 or so clones, approximately 83% seen once. The same data also went into a second study, on human thymus T cells.

Sample: thymocytes. The TCR was taken from a girl under two years old with a congenital heart defect.

CDR3 region: CASSPRNRGFSGNTIYF. The CDR3 nucleotides read TGTGCCAGCAGCCCCCGGAACAGGGGTTTTTCTGGAAACACCATATATTTT. The rearrangement uses TRBV14 and TRBJ1-3; 7 bases are shared with TRBD1. Per the germline V gene, CDR1 is SGHDN and CDR2 is FVKESK. The CDR3 runs to 17 residues. V dropped 4 bases and J dropped 1; count of bases not matched to a gene: 10.